The 20 T cell receptor beta chains listed next were all sequenced from one sample in a study of CD8+CD57+ T cells in acquired aplastic anemia. Patients who underwent sequencing had shown CD8+CD57+ cell expansion by flow cytometry. The use of genomic DNA as template underpinned the TCR beta VDJ and CDR3 profiling. TCRdb re-derived calls from the reads in MiXCR, one entry per CDR3 protein. The sample has around 500,000 distinct CDR3 sequences, around 32% seen once; the top ten hold less than 0.85%. The sequenced material came from sorted CD4+, CD8+, or CD8+CD57+ T cells (not recorded which) from PBMCs. These receptors were obtained from a human donor with aplastic anemia.

This clonotype was detected many times. This sequence joins TRBV19 and TRBJ2-5; D is possibly TRBD1 or TRBD2 (5 bases each). The CDR3 is 13 amino acids. Germline V gene sequence: CDR1 LNHDA, CDR2 SQIVND (reference sequence). Trimming took 6 bases from V and 3 from J, leaving 11 bases between them. CDR3 nucleotide sequence: TGTGCCAGTAGGGGGGACCGTAAAGAGACCCAGTACTTC. Translating gives CASRGDRKETQYF.

This clonotype was seen a few times. The chain couples TRBV30 to TRBJ1-6; D is undetermined. CDR3 length equals 10 residues. Trimming pared 1 base from V and 17 bases from J, leaving 9 bases between. Germline V gene lookup returns CDR1 GTSNPN and CDR2 SVGIG (reference sequence). The CDR3 nucleotides are TGTGCCTGGAGTGACTCTATTATCCACTTT. Translated: CAWSDSIIHF.

J is TRBJ1-3 and V is TRBV10-3; D perhaps matches TRBD1 (5 bases). This CDR3 has 16 amino acids. Germline loops: CDR1 ENHRY, CDR2 SYGVKD. Trimming left V 10 bases short and J 0 bases short, with 19 bases between. As DNA, the CDR3 is TGTGCCAGCAGCTTGGAGATCGGACACTCTGGAAACACCATATATTTT. Its protein product is CASSLEIGHSGNTIYF.

This chain links TRBV19 with TRBJ2-2; 11 nucleotides match TRBD1. Germline loops: CDR1 LNHDA, CDR2 SQIVND (reference sequence). Trimming removed 7 bases from V and 6 bases from J; junction bases left unmatched: 4. The CDR3 is 14 amino acids. The CDR3: CASKKGQGAGELFF. The CDR3 nucleotides are TGTGCCAGTAAAAAGGGACAGGGGGCCGGGGAGCTGTTTTTT.

This clonotype was observed at least ten times. CDR3 residues: CASSLDRVNEKLFF. Written as DNA, the CDR3 is TGTGCCAGCAGCCTGGACAGGGTTAATGAAAAACTGTTTTTT. The chain couples TRBV7-2 to TRBJ1-4; 8 bases match TRBD1. This CDR3 is built from 14 residues. Trimming at V came to 5 bases and at J to 4 bases, leaving 3 bases not matched to a gene. Germline V gene data show CDR1 as SGHTA and CDR2 as FQGNSA. Drawing the rest from reference TRBV7-2 and TRBJ1-4, the complete variable domain is GAGVSQSPSNKVTEKGKDVELRCDPISGHTALYWYRQSLGQGLEFLIYFQGNSAPDKSGLPSDRFSAERTGGSVSTLTIQRTQQEDSAVYLCASSLDRVNEKLFFGSGTQLSVL.

As to this clonotype: A much larger clone is a single base away; this may be a read error. Here the CDR3 omits its conserved ending phenylalanine or tryptophan, so a read error is the likely source. The V call is TRBV11-1, the J call TRBJ1-2; no clear D. The CDR3 covers 18 residues. Germline CDR1 SGHAT, CDR2 FQDESV (reference sequence). Trimming removed 7 bases from V and 3 bases from J, with 27 bases in between. The CDR3 protein is CASNTLEAGLRSDYGYTS. The CDR3 coding sequence is TGTGCCAGCAACACACTCGAGGCAGGTCTTCGCTCTGACTATGGCTACACCTCC.

The chain uses TRBV28 and TRBJ1-1; D gene uncertain. Germline values: CDR1 MDHEN, CDR2 SYDVKM. The CDR3 spans 11 residues. Trimming shortened V by 8 bases and J by 9 bases, and 13 bases separated the two germline ends. This CDR3 is CASLIGRQAFF. The CDR3 DNA reads as TGTGCCAGCCTGATAGGAAGACAAGCTTTCTTT.

This clonotype was detected ten times or more. The V and J genes are TRBV2 and TRBJ1-1; a weak D match, TRBD1 (6 bases). V lost 4 bases and J lost 6, with 15 bases in between. Germline CDR1 SNHLY, CDR2 FYNNEI. The CDR3 runs to 14 residues. The CDR3 reads CASSVGQVISEAFF. Here the CDR3 DNA reads TGTGCCAGCAGTGTGGGACAAGTAATCTCTGAAGCTTTCTTT.

This clonotype has at least ten counts. The chain carries TRBV3-1 and TRBJ1-6; D call uncertain. CDR3 length equals 14 residues. V was clipped by 1 base and J by 10 bases, with 11 bases between them. Germline V gene sequence: CDR1 LGHDT, CDR2 YNNKEL (reference sequence). In DNA form, the CDR3 reads TGTGCCAGCAGCCAAGTCGGGCGGGGATCACCCCTCCACTTT. It encodes CASSQVGRGSPLHF. The whole variable domain, filled in from reference TRBV3-1 and TRBJ1-6, reads DTAVSQTPKYLVTQMGNDKSIKCEQNLGHDTMYWYKQDSKKFLKIMFSYNNKELIINETVPNRFSPKSPDKAHLNLHINSLELGDSAVYFCASSQVGRGSPLHFGNGTRLTVT.

This clonotype showed up just a few times. This chain joins TRBV7-2 and TRBJ2-3; 10 bases fit TRBD2. V lost 0 bases to trimming and J lost 1 base; unmatched junction nucleotides: 4. CDR3 length: 17 amino acids. CDR1 is SGHTA, CDR2 FQGNSA, per germline. CDR3 in amino acids: CASSLARAGGGTDTQYF. CDR3 in DNA: TGTGCCAGCAGCTTAGCCCGAGCGGGGGGGGGCACAGATACGCAGTATTTT.

The V gene is TRBV7-2, the J gene TRBJ1-2; TRBD1 is a possible D gene (6 bases). CDR3 length equals 11 residues. Per germline, CDR1 SGHTA and CDR2 FQGNSA. V lost 6 bases, J lost 8 bases, and 10 bases lay in between. Here the CDR3 DNA reads TGTGCCAGCAGTTTGGGGACAGGCTACACCTTC. Encoded protein: CASSLGTGYTF.

This clonotype has ten or more counts. This chain joins TRBV29-1 and TRBJ1-2, with D uncertain. V dropped 8 bases and J dropped 7 bases, with 14 bases sitting between them. CDR1 is SQVTM and CDR2 is ANQGSEA in the germline V gene. This CDR3 has 11 amino acids. The CDR3 sequence: CSLEGPGGYTF. As DNA, the CDR3 is TGCAGCCTCGAGGGCCCGGGTGGCTACACCTTC.

V gene TRBV2 combines with J gene TRBJ2-1; 8 positions match TRBD2. There are 16 residues in the CDR3. The junction had 13 bases not matched to a gene; V was cut back by 6 bases and J by 6 bases. Germline V lookup: CDR1 SNHLY, CDR2 FYNNEI. The CDR3 DNA sequence: TGTGCCAGCAGCGCCCGGACTAGCTCTAGGGGCAATGAGCAGTTCTTC. Its translation: CASSARTSSRGNEQFF.

The chain recombines TRBV14 with TRBJ2-7; D remains unclear. Germline CDR1 and CDR2: SGHDN and FVKESK. CDR3 length: 12 amino acids. V lost 8 bases and J lost 1, with 9 bases in between. The CDR3 reads CASSPESYEQYF. In nucleotides, the CDR3 is TGTGCCAGCTCACCCGAATCCTACGAGCAGTACTTC.

To note about this clonotype: A much larger clone is a single base away; this may be a read error. The chain links TRBV12-3 or TRBV12-4 to TRBJ1-5; D is ambiguous. The CDR3 has 14 residues. CDR3 nucleotides: TGTCCCAGCAGTGCATCAGGTACCAATCAGCCCCAGCATTTT. Encoded protein: CPSSASGTNQPQHF.

This clonotype was seen many times. The chain links TRBV2 to TRBJ1-1; D uncertain. Germline CDR1 reads SNHLY; CDR2 reads FYNNEI. CDR3 size: 13 residues. V lost 7 bases, J lost 9 bases, and 18 bases lay in between. Here the CDR3 DNA reads TGTGCCAGCAACGAAGTAATGAGAAGTAAAGCTTTCTTT. It codes for CASNEVMRSKAFF. The full variable domain, its missing parts supplied by reference TRBV2 and TRBJ1-1, is EPEVTQTPSHQVTQMGQEVILRCVPISNHLYFYWYRQILGQKVEFLVSFYNNEISEKSEIFDDQFSVERPDGSNFTLKIRSTKLEDSAMYFCASNEVMRSKAFFGQGTRLTVV.

This clonotype was observed many times. The chain joins TRBV9 to TRBJ1-2; no definite D call. V was trimmed by 0 bases and J by 2 bases, leaving 11 bases between them. Germline CDR1 reads SGDLS; CDR2 reads YYNGEE. The CDR3 runs to 15 residues. Here the CDR3 DNA reads TGTGCCAGCAGCGTAGCGGGAGACTTAAACTATGGCTACACCTTC. Translation gives CASSVAGDLNYGYTF.

This clonotype was recorded a few times. The V and J genes are TRBV10-3 and TRBJ2-2; D uncertain. Trimming cost V 10 bases and J 6 bases, with 12 bases left between them. CDR3 length: 12 residues. Germline CDR1 is ENHRY and CDR2 is SYGVKD. The CDR3 region is CASSTTSGELFF. The CDR3 region has the DNA TGTGCCAGCAGCACGACCTCCGGGGAGCTGTTTTTT.

This clonotype came up many times. The V call is TRBV29-1, the J call TRBJ1-4; the D gene is possibly TRBD1 (6 bases). V was trimmed by 0 bases and J by 8 bases, leaving 13 bases between them. CDR1 SQVTM and CDR2 ANQGSEA come from the germline V gene. The CDR3 covers 14 residues. The chain's CDR3 is CSVEETSGGEKLFF. CDR3 nucleotide sequence: TGCAGCGTTGAAGAAACGTCCGGGGGCGAAAAACTGTTTTTT.

The rearrangement joins TRBV11-1 to TRBJ1-1; the D gene is possibly TRBD1 (5 bases). V shed 5 bases and J shed 3 bases, with 25 bases lying between them. CDR1 is SGHAT, CDR2 FQDESV, per germline (reference sequence). The CDR3 runs to 18 residues. CDR3 in DNA: TGTGCCAGCAGCCCACCAGCGGGACGGGTAAAATTGGACACTGAAGCTTTCTTT. This translates into CASSPPAGRVKLDTEAFF. Combining the CDR3 with reference TRBV11-1 and TRBJ1-1 gives the whole variable domain EAEVAQSPRYKITEKSQAVAFWCDPISGHATLYWYRQILGQGPELLVQFQDESVVDDSQLPKDRFSAERLKGVDSTLKIQPAELGDSAMYLCASSPPAGRVKLDTEAFFGQGTRLTVV.